This TCR beta chain was captured by sequencing in a study of blood T cell repertoires in COVID-19. This clone came up once. The CDR3 is 15 residues long. The germline gives CDR1 MDHEN, CDR2 SYDVKM. V lost 4 bases and J 7 bases, leaving 17 bases between the germline ends. The table came from immunoSEQ multiplex PCR; TCRdb's copy has only in-frame clones and leaves some out. The repertoire holds around 75,000 clones, with 85% to 90% as singletons. The rearrangement joins TRBV28 to TRBJ1-5, with D possibly matching TRBD1 (5 bases). The TCR originated in a man aged 60-69 years with acute or convalescent COVID-19. Sequenced input: peripheral blood. The CDR3 region has the DNA TGTGCCAGCAGTTCCGCGACAGTCTTCGGACAGCCCCAGCATTTT. Protein product: CASSSATVFGQPQHF.